Sequencing of this T cell receptor (beta chain) was carried out in a study of OX40 agonist ivuxolimab in advanced cancers. Study results and caveats: CD8+ T cells (on average) carried more expanded clones than CD4+ T cells.

To note about this clone: Its antigen is currently unknown.

The table came from immunoSEQ multiplex PCR; TCRdb's copy has only in-frame clones and leaves some out. The profile shows about 27,000 clones, under 90% of them singletons. The CDR3 loop spans 13 amino acids. From germline, CDR1 is GTSNPN and CDR2 SVGIG (reference sequence). Between the trimmed V and J ends, which lost 3 bases and 8 bases, there was a span of 16 bases. The V and J genes are TRBV30 and TRBJ2-5; D gene unclear. The material was CD4+ or CD8+ T cells sorted from blood, obtained in a trial of the OX40 agonist ivuxolimab. The receptor was isolated from an adult with an advanced solid tumor such as melanoma, head and neck, liver or kidney cancer. The chain's CDR3 is CAWRWARSGTQYF. CDR3 sequence (DNA): TGTGCCTGGAGATGGGCCAGATCAGGTACCCAGTACTTC.